Listed here are 28 T cell receptor beta chains from one sample, sequenced in a study of blood T cell repertoires in COVID-19. TCRdb keeps only in-frame clones here, not all; method: immunoSEQ multiplex PCR. Of about 27,000 clones in the sample, about 80% were seen once. Sequencing used peripheral blood. The receptors here all came from a man in his 70s with active COVID-19.

The chain is built from TRBV9 and TRBJ2-5; D perhaps matches TRBD2 (6 bases). The germline CDR1 and CDR2 sequences are SGDLS and YYNGEE. Trimming removed 0 bases from V and 1 base from J, with 13 bases in between. The CDR3 sequence is 16 residues long. CDR3 coding DNA: TGTGCCAGCAGCGTAGGCGGGGACGACACCCAAGAGACCCAGTACTTC. This translates into CASSVGGDDTQETQYF. Supplemented by reference TRBV9 and TRBJ2-5, the full variable domain reads DSGVTQTPKHLITATGQRVTLRCSPRSGDLSVYWYQQSLDQGLQFLIQYYNGEERAKGNILERFSAQQFPDLHSELNLSSLELGDSALYFCASSVGGDDTQETQYFGPGTRLLVL.

This chain connects TRBV6-1 to TRBJ1-3, with 7 nucleotides matching TRBD1. After removal of 1 base from V and 0 bases from J, the junction contained 6 bases not matched to a gene. The CDR3 has 17 amino acids. CDR1 is MNHNS and CDR2 is SASEGT in the germline V gene. The CDR3 loop reads CASSEVVGQSSGNTIYF. As DNA, the CDR3 is TGTGCCAGCAGTGAAGTAGTGGGACAGTCCTCTGGAAACACCATATATTTT.

The CDR3 loop is CASSVGGSSGGFGEQYF. For the CDR3, the DNA is TGTGCCAGCAGCGTAGGTGGTTCTAGCGGGGGGTTCGGGGAGCAGTACTTC. The chain carries TRBV9 and TRBJ2-7; TRBD2 matches at 11 bases. The germline V gene has CDR1 SGDLS and CDR2 YYNGEE. V was clipped by 0 bases and J by 7 bases; unmatched bases: 12. This CDR3 is 17 amino acids long.

This clone was found a few times. The genes are TRBV5-1 and TRBJ2-2; D remains unclear. The germline CDR1 and CDR2 sequences are SGHRS and YFSETQ. This CDR3 has 13 amino acids. Between the trimmed V and J ends, which lost 3 bases and 3 bases, there was a span of 6 bases. The CDR3 bases are TGCGCCAGCAGCTCCTATGACACCGGGGAGCTGTTTTTT. Protein product: CASSSYDTGELFF. Drawing the rest from reference TRBV5-1 and TRBJ2-2, the complete variable domain is KAGVTQTPRYLIKTRGQQVTLSCSPISGHRSVSWYQQTPGQGLQFLFEYFSETQRNKGNFPGRFSGRQFSNSRSEMNVSTLELGDSALYLCASSSYDTGELFFGEGSRLTVL.

The rearrangement uses TRBV7-8 and TRBJ2-1, with 9 bases matching TRBD2. The CDR3 spans 16 residues. Germline assignment: CDR1 SGHVS and CDR2 FQNEAQ. J gave up 10 bases and V 6 bases, and 16 bases lay outside the gene matches. This CDR3 is CASSLGLAPPAEEQFF. The CDR3 DNA reads as TGTGCCAGCAGTCTGGGACTAGCCCCTCCCGCAGAGGAGCAGTTCTTC.

This chain links TRBV4-2 with TRBJ2-3; D is perhaps TRBD2 (5 bases). CDR3 length: 14 amino acids. V dropped 0 bases and J dropped 4 bases, with 8 bases sitting between them. Germline V gene data show CDR1 as LGHNA and CDR2 as YNFKEQ. For the CDR3, the DNA is TGTGCCAGCAGCCAAGAAGGACTTTCAGATACGCAGTATTTT. As protein: CASSQEGLSDTQYF.

The V and J genes are TRBV5-1 and TRBJ1-1; weak D call: TRBD1 (6 bases). This CDR3 comprises 15 residues. CDR1 and CDR2 from the germline V gene are SGHRS and YFSETQ. Trimming stripped 4 bases from V and 0 bases from J, with 13 bases between. CDR3 sequence reads: CASSTDRQVNTEAFF. CDR3 DNA sequence: TGCGCCAGCAGCACGGACCGACAGGTGAACACTGAAGCTTTCTTT.

The gene calls are TRBV6-1 and TRBJ1-6, with D perhaps matching TRBD1 (6 bases). CDR3 length: 14 amino acids. Trimming cost V 2 bases and J 10 bases, with 12 bases left between them. CDR1 is MNHNS, CDR2 SASEGT, per germline. CDR3 loop: CASSESGTLSPLHF. The CDR3 DNA is TGTGCCAGCAGTGAATCTGGGACACTATCACCCCTCCACTTT.

V gene TRBV24-1 combines with J gene TRBJ2-7, with a possible D match to TRBD1 (6 bases). Germline loops: CDR1 KGHDR, CDR2 SFDVKD. This CDR3 spans 13 amino acids. The ends were cut back, 5 bases at V and 0 bases at J, with 7 bases in the middle. CDR3 nucleotide sequence: TGTGCCACCAGTGCGACAGGCTCCTACGAGCAGTACTTC. Translated, it gives CATSATGSYEQYF.

The V call is TRBV19, the J call TRBJ2-1; 9 bases are shared with TRBD2. The CDR3 totals 16 residues. Germline assignment: CDR1 LNHDA and CDR2 SQIVND (reference sequence). J lost 3 bases, V lost 7 bases, and 10 bases had no gene match. For the CDR3, the DNA is TGTGCCAGTACGATGAGCGGGAGGACCTACTACAATGAGCAGTTCTTC. As protein: CASTMSGRTYYNEQFF.

J is TRBJ2-1 and V is TRBV18, with TRBD2 identical over 16 bases. The germline V gene encodes CDR1 KGHSH and CDR2 LQKENI. The CDR3 is 17 residues long. The V and J ends lost 4 bases and 5 bases, in that order; junction bases with no gene match: 5. In nucleotides, the CDR3 is TGTGCCAGCTCACGCGGGACTAGCGGGGGGGGAAACAATGAGCAGTTCTTC. Amino acid sequence: CASSRGTSGGGNNEQFF.

J is TRBJ2-1 and V is TRBV5-1; the match to TRBD2 covers 9 bases. The CDR3 runs to 19 residues. Trimming at V came to 4 bases and at J to 0 bases, leaving 14 bases not matched to a gene. Germline loops: CDR1 SGHRS, CDR2 YFSETQ. The CDR3 is CASSPGQLDSGSSYNEQFF. In DNA, the CDR3 is TGCGCCAGCAGCCCGGGACAGCTCGATAGCGGGAGCTCCTACAATGAGCAGTTCTTC.

The chain joins TRBV6-5 to TRBJ1-3; D unresolved. The CDR3 runs 15 residues. Trimming cost V 0 bases and J 1 base, with 7 bases left between them. Germline V lookup: CDR1 MNHEY, CDR2 SVGAGI. CDR3 bases: TGTGCCAGCAGTTACTCCCGGTATTCTGGAAACACCATATATTTT. Amino acids: CASSYSRYSGNTIYF.

The chain combines TRBV7-9 with TRBJ2-7, with 7 bases lining up with TRBD2. The CDR3 has 15 amino acids. Germline V gene data show CDR1 as SEHNR and CDR2 as FQNEAQ (reference sequence). V lost 3 bases and J lost 4; bases outside the gene matches: 9. The CDR3 spells CASSFGEVAGYEQYF. The CDR3 DNA is TGTGCCAGCAGCTTTGGCGAAGTAGCGGGTTACGAGCAGTACTTC.

The genes are TRBV30 and TRBJ1-2; 10 bases are a match to TRBD1. CDR1 and CDR2 from the germline V gene are GTSNPN and SVGIG (reference sequence). V lost 2 bases to trimming and J lost 7 bases; unmatched junction nucleotides: 7. The CDR3 consists of 14 residues. This CDR3 is CAWSRRGQGGGYTF. CDR3 sequence (DNA): TGTGCCTGGAGTAGGAGAGGACAGGGGGGTGGCTACACCTTC.

This clone was counted between two and nine times. J is TRBJ1-2 and V is TRBV2; possibly TRBD1 for D (6 bases). V was trimmed by 3 bases and J by 4 bases, leaving 12 bases between them. Germline V gene lookup returns CDR1 SNHLY and CDR2 FYNNEI. The CDR3 totals 14 residues. The CDR3 DNA follows: TGTGCCAGCAGTGATAAGGACAGTTTCTATGGCTACACCTTC. This translates into CASSDKDSFYGYTF.

The V call is TRBV9, the J call TRBJ2-3, with 12 nucleotides matching TRBD2. This CDR3 has 17 amino acids. Germline V lookup: CDR1 SGDLS, CDR2 YYNGEE. V was pared by 3 bases and J by 2 bases, with 7 bases of the junction left unmatched. In nucleotides, the CDR3 is TGTGCCAGCAGCGAGGGGCTAGCGGGAGGGAACACAGATACGCAGTATTTT. It encodes CASSEGLAGGNTDTQYF. Drawing the rest from reference TRBV9 and TRBJ2-3, the complete variable domain is DSGVTQTPKHLITATGQRVTLRCSPRSGDLSVYWYQQSLDQGLQFLIQYYNGEERAKGNILERFSAQQFPDLHSELNLSSLELGDSALYFCASSEGLAGGNTDTQYFGPGTRLTVL.

This chain joins TRBV7-3 and TRBJ2-1, with D perhaps TRBD1 (5 bases). CDR1 and CDR2 from the germline V gene are SGHTA and FQGTGA. The length of the CDR3 is 13 residues. Trimming took off 4 bases at V and 4 bases at J, with 8 bases between the two ends. The CDR3 here is CASSSRQYNEQFF. The CDR3, as DNA: TGTGCCAGCAGCTCGAGACAGTACAATGAGCAGTTCTTC.

J is TRBJ2-7 and V is TRBV18; 8 bases agree with TRBD1. Losses at the gene ends were 4 bases for V and 3 bases for J; bases not matched to a gene: 8. From germline, CDR1 is KGHSH and CDR2 LQKENI. The CDR3 loop spans 15 amino acids. DNA for the CDR3: TGTGCCAGCTCACGCGGACAGGGAGGAGACTACGAGCAGTACTTC. Its translation: CASSRGQGGDYEQYF. The variable domain in full, completed from reference TRBV18 and TRBJ2-7, reads NAGVMQNPRHLVRRRGQEARLRCSPMKGHSHVYWYRQLPEEGLKFMVYLQKENIIDESGMPKERFSAEFPKEGPSILRIQQVVRGDSAAYFCASSRGQGGDYEQYFGPGTRLTVT.

The chain recombines TRBV11-3 with TRBJ2-7, with a weak D call TRBD1 (5 bases). V lost 5 bases to trimming and J lost 4 bases, with 15 bases between them. Germline V gene sequence: CDR1 SGHNT, CDR2 YENEEA. This CDR3 has 14 amino acids. The CDR3 sequence is CASSPASQGYEQYF. CDR3 coding DNA: TGTGCCAGCAGCCCAGCGAGCCAGGGATACGAGCAGTACTTC. The full variable domain, its missing parts supplied by reference TRBV11-3 and TRBJ2-7, is EAGVVQSPRYKIIEKKQPVAFWCNPISGHNTLYWYLQNLGQGPELLIRYENEEAVDDSQLPKDRFSAERLKGVDSTLKIQPAELGDSAVYLCASSPASQGYEQYFGPGTRLTVT.

This chain uses TRBV18 with TRBJ2-7, with D uncertain. There are 14 residues in the CDR3. Germline V gene sequence: CDR1 KGHSH, CDR2 LQKENI. The ends were cut back, 0 bases at V and 4 bases at J, with 10 bases in the middle. CDR3 sequence: CASSPPLTPYEQYF. The CDR3 DNA reads as TGTGCCAGCTCACCACCGTTGACACCTTACGAGCAGTACTTC.

This CDR3 is CASSSRLGDTDTQYF. CDR3 nucleotides: TGTGCCAGCAGCTCCAGACTAGGCGACACAGATACGCAGTATTTT. This chain uses TRBV7-3 with TRBJ2-3; perhaps TRBD2 as D (6 bases). Germline CDR1 reads SGHTA; CDR2 reads FQGTGA. Trimming cost V 4 bases and J 2 bases, with 13 bases left between them. CDR3 length equals 15 residues.

The V gene is TRBV14, the J gene TRBJ1-2, with 7 bases that match TRBD1. CDR3 size: 15 residues. The germline V gene encodes CDR1 SGHDN and CDR2 FVKESK. V was clipped by 1 base and J by 4 bases; unmatched bases: 6. Here the CDR3 reads CASSQVPGGGYGYTF. CDR3 nucleotide sequence: TGTGCCAGCAGCCAAGTGCCAGGGGGAGGCTATGGCTACACCTTC. Full variable domain (outside the CDR3, taken from reference TRBV14 and TRBJ1-2): EAGVTQFPSHSVIEKGQTVTLRCDPISGHDNLYWYRRVMGKEIKFLLHFVKESKQDESGMPNNRFLAERTGGTYSTLKVQPAELEDSGVYFCASSQVPGGGYGYTFGSGTRLTVV.

The CDR3 DNA reads as TGCGCCAGCAGCATTACTAGCGGGGGAGACGAGCAGTACTTC. Translated: CASSITSGGDEQYF. The gene calls are TRBV5-1 and TRBJ2-7; 11 nucleotides align to TRBD2. The CDR3 contains 14 residues. With 4 bases clipped from V and 5 bases from J, the junction kept 5 bases outside the gene matches. Looked up from germline, CDR1 is SGHRS and CDR2 is YFSETQ.

This chain links TRBV25-1 with TRBJ2-1, with a tentative D call TRBD1 (6 bases). The CDR3 runs to 16 residues. Deletions cut 2 bases from V and 10 bases from J, with 21 bases between. Germline V lookup: CDR1 MGHDK, CDR2 SYGVNS. The CDR3 DNA is TGTGCCAGCAGTGAAAATTTCCAGGGACAATTCAACGAGCAGTTCTTC. This sequence encodes CASSENFQGQFNEQFF. The full variable domain, in which reference TRBV25-1 and TRBJ2-1 provide the parts outside the CDR3, is EADIYQTPRYLVIGTGKKITLECSQTMGHDKMYWYQQDPGMELHLIHYSYGVNSTEKGDLSSESTVSRIRTEHFPLTLESARPSHTSQYLCASSENFQGQFNEQFFGPGTRLTVL.

This sequence joins TRBV11-3 and TRBJ2-7, with 11 bases aligning to TRBD1. The CDR3 runs to 14 residues. Looked up from germline, CDR1 is SGHNT and CDR2 is YENEEA. V lost 5 bases to trimming and J lost 4 bases; unmatched junction nucleotides: 4. In nucleotides, the CDR3 is TGTGCCAGCAGCGTTGGACAGGGGGCTTACGAGCAGTACTTC. Translation: CASSVGQGAYEQYF.

V and J are TRBV9 and TRBJ2-2; the match to TRBD2 covers 14 bases. In germline, CDR1 is SGDLS, CDR2 YYNGEE. The CDR3 extends over 17 amino acids. After removal of 4 bases from V and 1 base from J, the junction contained 3 bases not matched to a gene. Written as DNA, the CDR3 is TGTGCCAGCAGCTTCGGGACTAGCGGGAGGAACACCGGGGAGCTGTTTTTT. Protein sequence: CASSFGTSGRNTGELFF.

CDR3 amino acids: CASSPMGQGRNQPQHF. The DNA of the CDR3 is TGTGCCAGCTCACCTATGGGACAGGGTAGAAATCAGCCCCAGCATTTT. The chain recombines TRBV18 with TRBJ1-5, with 9 bases identical to TRBD1. This CDR3 is 16 amino acids long. V was clipped by 3 bases and J by 4 bases; unmatched bases: 7. Germline values: CDR1 KGHSH, CDR2 LQKENI.